This T cell receptor (beta chain) was retrieved from a study of blood T cell repertoires in COVID-19. Background on the study: Acute and convalescent COVID-19 specimens originated in the United States, Italy and Spain. The analysed material was cDNA or gDNA that came from T cells, B-cell-depleted T cells, or PBMCs.

V gave up 5 bases and J gave up 0 bases; unmatched junction bases: 7. The CDR3 has 16 residues. In germline, CDR1 is SGHVS, CDR2 FNYEAQ. The authors' processing: Estimation of nucleated cell counts was performed using reference gene primer amplification. Sequencing used immunoSEQ multiplex PCR; TCRdb keeps in-frame clones, though not all of them. V, J and clone size were drawn from that table, and D and trimming were deduced from the DNA. The sample shows about 410,000 clones, about nine tenths of them seen only once. The sequencing sample was made of peripheral blood. The genes are TRBV7-6 and TRBJ2-1; TRBD2 aligns across 7 bases. This receptor was identified in a woman aged 25 to 39 with active or convalescent COVID-19. CDR3: CASSPGTKSSYNEQFF. As DNA, the CDR3 is TGTGCCAGCAGCCCCGGGACTAAAAGCTCCTACAATGAGCAGTTCTTC.